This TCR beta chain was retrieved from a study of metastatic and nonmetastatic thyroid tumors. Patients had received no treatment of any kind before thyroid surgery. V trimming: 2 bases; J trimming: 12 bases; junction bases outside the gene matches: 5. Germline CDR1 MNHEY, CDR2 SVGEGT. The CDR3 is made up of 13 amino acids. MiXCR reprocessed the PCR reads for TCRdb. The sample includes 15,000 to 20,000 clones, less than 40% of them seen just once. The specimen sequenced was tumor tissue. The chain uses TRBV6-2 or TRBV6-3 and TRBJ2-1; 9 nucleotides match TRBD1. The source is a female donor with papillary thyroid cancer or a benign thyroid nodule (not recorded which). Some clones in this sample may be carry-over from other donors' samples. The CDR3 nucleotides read TGTGCCAGCAGTTACCGGGACAGGGCGGCGCAGTTCTTC. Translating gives CASSYRDRAAQFF.